A single sample gave rise to the 29 T cell receptor beta chains below, sequenced in a study of blood T cells in healthy people across ages. The authors ran a second PCR of about 7 to 11 cycles using a sample-barcoded 5' primer and a J-beta primer mix. TCRdb called the 5' RACE reads again in MiXCR, with one record for every CDR3 protein. Of under 750,000 distinct CDR3 sequences in the sample, 40% to 55% were seen once. Source material: blood. The receptor set was obtained from a man older than 75 in good health.

This chain connects TRBV6-2 or TRBV6-3 to TRBJ1-2; D call uncertain. Germline V gene lookup returns CDR1 MNHEY and CDR2 SVGEGT. The CDR3 is made up of 13 amino acids. V was pared by 4 bases and J by 2 bases, with 8 bases between. CDR3 DNA: TGTGCCAGCAGTTGGTACCTCAACTATGGCTACACCTTC. Translation gives CASSWYLNYGYTF.

The CDR3 sequence: CSETSGNGEQFF. CDR3 nucleotides: TGCAGCGAGACTAGCGGGAATGGTGAGCAGTTCTTC. V and J are TRBV29-1 and TRBJ2-1; 11 nucleotides line up with TRBD2. The ends lost 7 bases at V and 9 bases at J; junction bases unmatched: 5. Germline CDR1 reads SQVTM; CDR2 reads ANQGSEA. The CDR3 has 12 amino acids.

The chain combines TRBV10-3 with TRBJ2-3; D remains ambiguous. The V and J ends lost 4 bases and 0 bases respectively, with 5 bases between them. CDR3 length: 13 amino acids. In germline, CDR1 is ENHRY, CDR2 SYGVKD. The DNA for the CDR3 is TGTGCCATCAGTGTGGCCAGCACAGATACGCAGTATTTT. Translated: CAISVASTDTQYF.

The chain links TRBV6-2 or TRBV6-3 to TRBJ2-5; 11 bases are a match to TRBD2. V dropped 6 bases and J dropped 2; count of bases not matched to a gene: 8. Germline V gene lookup returns CDR1 MNHEY and CDR2 SVGEGT. This CDR3 spans 16 amino acids. The CDR3 region is CASSPPTSGEQETQYF. In nucleotides, the CDR3 is TGTGCCAGCAGCCCACCGACTAGCGGGGAACAAGAGACCCAGTACTTC.

This clonotype appeared a single time. V gene TRBV6-1 combines with J gene TRBJ2-7; perhaps D is TRBD1 or TRBD2 (5 bases each). The germline CDR1 and CDR2 sequences are MNHNS and SASEGT. This CDR3 is built from 16 residues. Trimming stripped 0 bases from V and 5 bases from J, with 17 bases between. The CDR3 DNA is TGTGCCAGCAGTGAAGCGGAGGCAGGGAATGTACACGAGCAGTACTTC. Protein product: CASSEAEAGNVHEQYF.

V and J are TRBV20-1 and TRBJ1-4; D call uncertain. The CDR3 extends over 16 amino acids. Germline CDR1 and CDR2: DFQATT and SNEGSKA (reference sequence). Trimming pared 0 bases from V and 6 bases from J, leaving 17 bases between. CDR3 sequence (DNA): TGCAGTGCTAGAGACAGGCGCTTATGGGGTGATGAAAAACTGTTTTTT. Protein: CSARDRRLWGDEKLFF.

The chain is built from TRBV5-1 and TRBJ2-3; a weak D match, TRBD2 (6 bases). Germline V gene lookup returns CDR1 SGHRS and CDR2 YFSETQ. V was cut by 4 bases and J by 0 bases, with 12 bases left in between. The CDR3 has 15 amino acids. In DNA form, the CDR3 reads TGCGCCAGCAGCCCGACTAGTTTAAGCACAGATACGCAGTATTTT. Translated, it gives CASSPTSLSTDTQYF.

The gene calls are TRBV6-2 or TRBV6-3 and TRBJ1-2, with D possibly being TRBD1 (5 bases). The CDR3 runs 14 residues. Trimming stripped 2 bases from V and 8 bases from J, with 15 bases between. Germline CDR1 and CDR2: MNHEY and SVGEGT. Here the CDR3 reads CASSYRGRSDGYTF. CDR3 coding DNA: TGTGCCAGCAGTTACAGGGGCAGGTCAGACGGCTACACCTTC.

The J gene is TRBJ2-3, the V gene TRBV27; no reliable D call. The germline CDR1 and CDR2 sequences are MNHEY and SMNVEV (reference sequence). This CDR3 region has 12 residues. The V gene lost 3 bases and the J gene lost 6 bases, with 7 bases spanning the gap. The CDR3 DNA is TGTGCCAGCAGTTTTGCCGCGGATACGCAGTATTTT. Translating it yields CASSFAADTQYF.

V gene TRBV7-2 combines with J gene TRBJ2-1, with D hard to call. The CDR3 is 12 residues long. Trimming took 4 bases from V and 10 from J, leaving 11 bases between them. Germline V gene data show CDR1 as SGHTA and CDR2 as FQGNSA. Here the CDR3 DNA reads TGTGCCAGCAGCTCAACGGCGCGGGAGCAGTTCTTC. This sequence encodes CASSSTAREQFF.

The chain links TRBV6-6 to TRBJ1-5, with 7 bases fitting TRBD1. CDR3 length: 15 amino acids. Trimming removed 5 bases from V and 6 bases from J; junction bases left unmatched: 10. Germline V lookup: CDR1 MNHNY, CDR2 SVGAGI (reference sequence). The CDR3 spells CASSDSSRGGQPQHF. The CDR3 DNA reads TGTGCCAGCAGTGATTCGTCCAGGGGGGGTCAGCCCCAGCATTTT.

Only a few counts were recorded for this clonotype. The V and J genes are TRBV7-2 and TRBJ1-4; D may be TRBD1 (6 bases). V lost 3 bases to trimming and J lost 8 bases, with 13 bases between them. There are 14 residues in the CDR3. CDR1 and CDR2 (germline): SGHTA, FQGNSA. The CDR3 sequence: CASSFQGGWEKLFF. The CDR3 DNA reads as TGTGCCAGCAGCTTCCAAGGGGGGTGGGAAAAACTGTTTTTT.

J is TRBJ1-2 and V is TRBV20-1, with a tentative D call TRBD1 (6 bases). From germline, CDR1 is DFQATT and CDR2 SNEGSKA (reference sequence). The CDR3 runs 14 residues. The V gene lost 0 bases and the J gene lost 4 bases, with 12 bases spanning the gap. Here the CDR3 reads CSARDARGGYGYTF. The CDR3 DNA follows: TGCAGTGCTAGAGATGCCAGGGGTGGCTATGGCTACACCTTC.

This clonotype came up a few times. The V gene is TRBV28, the J gene TRBJ2-3; 7 nucleotides line up with TRBD1. V trimming: 11 bases; J trimming: 9 bases; junction bases outside the gene matches: 17. Germline-derived CDR1 and CDR2 are MDHEN and SYDVKM. The length of the CDR3 is 14 residues. The DNA of the CDR3 is TGTGCCTGGACCGACAGGGACATTCCCCCGACGCAGTATTTT. Translated, it gives CAWTDRDIPPTQYF.

In its sample, this clonotype was seen a few times. V usage is TRBV7-9 and J usage is TRBJ1-2, with TRBD1 as a possible D gene (6 bases). This CDR3 region has 15 residues. Germline CDR1 is SEHNR and CDR2 is FQNEAQ (reference sequence). Trimming pared 3 bases from V and 3 bases from J, leaving 14 bases between. For the CDR3, the DNA is TGTGCCAGCAGCTTGTGGGGGGCGAATTACTATGGCTACACCTTC. It codes for CASSLWGANYYGYTF.

This chain connects TRBV6-6 to TRBJ1-1; D unclear. CDR3 size: 14 residues. V gave up 6 bases and J gave up 4 bases, with 15 bases separating them. Germline CDR1 reads MNHNY; CDR2 reads SVGAGI (reference sequence). The CDR3 spells CASSFDRMSTEAFF. CDR3 sequence (DNA): TGTGCCAGCAGCTTCGACCGCATGAGCACTGAAGCTTTCTTT.

This chain joins TRBV24-1 and TRBJ1-5; D possibly corresponds to TRBD1 (5 bases). The CDR3 is 14 amino acids. Trimming left V 4 bases short and J 7 bases short, with 13 bases between. Germline V gives CDR1 KGHDR, CDR2 SFDVKD. Here the CDR3 reads CATSDRDWGQPQHF. As DNA, the CDR3 is TGTGCCACCAGTGACCGGGACTGGGGCCAGCCCCAGCATTTT.

The chain is built from TRBV7-9 and TRBJ1-4; TRBD1 might be the D (5 bases). This CDR3 contains 16 residues. CDR1 and CDR2 from the germline V gene are SEHNR and FQNEAQ (reference sequence). Trimming removed 0 bases at V and 4 bases at J, with 12 bases between. Written as DNA, the CDR3 is TGTGCCAGCAGCTTAGCGCCCCCAGGGTATAATGAAAAACTGTTTTTT. As protein: CASSLAPPGYNEKLFF.

The CDR3 is CASSRSGFGYNEQFF. CDR3 nucleotides: TGTGCCAGCAGCCGTTCTGGGTTCGGGTACAATGAGCAGTTCTTC. The genes are TRBV7-2 and TRBJ2-1, with no clear D. Germline V gene sequence: CDR1 SGHTA, CDR2 FQGNSA. V was cut by 5 bases and J by 4 bases, with 15 bases left in between. This CDR3 is 15 amino acids long.

This clonotype was detected a few times. The chain uses TRBV5-1 and TRBJ2-1, with 7 bases matching TRBD1. Unmatched junction bases numbered 15, after V lost 2 bases and J lost 10 bases. The CDR3 runs 16 residues. Germline CDR1 is SGHRS and CDR2 is YFSETQ. Here the CDR3 DNA reads TGCGCCAGCAGCTTTGGACAGGCAGAAGGTTGGCCGGAGCAGTTCTTC. Translated: CASSFGQAEGWPEQFF.

The CDR3 region is CATARFSSWELFF. CDR3 bases: TGTGCCACGGCTAGATTCTCTTCGTGGGAGCTGTTTTTT. V gene TRBV6-5 combines with J gene TRBJ2-2; D not resolved. CDR1 MNHEY and CDR2 SVGAGI come from the germline V gene. This CDR3 comprises 13 residues. Trimming shortened V by 10 bases and J by 9 bases, and 18 bases separated the two germline ends.

This clonotype was picked up a small number of times. The rearrangement joins TRBV15 to TRBJ2-7; TRBD1 or TRBD2 may be the D gene (5 bases each). Germline V CDR1 and CDR2: LNHNV, YYDKDF (reference sequence). The CDR3 sequence is 16 residues long. V lost 1 base to trimming and J lost 5 bases, with 18 bases between them. Here the CDR3 reads CATSRGGPRLGDEQYF. The CDR3 DNA reads TGTGCCACCAGCAGAGGGGGACCGCGATTGGGGGACGAGCAGTACTTC.

To note about this clonotype: This may be a read error: a much more frequent sequence differs by one nucleotide. Here the CDR3 reads CASSYSRTEQYF. CDR3 DNA: TGTGCCAGCAGTTACTCCCGGACAGAGCAGTACTTC. The chain recombines TRBV6-5 with TRBJ2-7; a possible D gene is TRBD1 (5 bases). Trimming left V 0 bases short and J 7 bases short, with 7 bases between. The CDR3 consists of 12 residues. The germline V gene encodes CDR1 MNHEY and CDR2 SVGAGI.

There are a few counts of this clonotype. A much larger clone differs by one base, so this may be a read error. The chain is built from TRBV6-6 and TRBJ2-5; TRBD1 might be the D (5 bases). Germline V CDR1 and CDR2: MNHNY, SVGAGI (reference sequence). With 8 bases removed from V and 5 bases from J, the gap between germline ends came to 12 bases. The length of the CDR3 is 12 residues. The CDR3 loop is CASAGIGETQYF. The CDR3 bases are TGTGCCAGCGCAGGGATTGGTGAGACCCAGTACTTC.

The chain combines TRBV27 with TRBJ2-7; tentatively, D is TRBD1 or TRBD2 (5 bases each). Trimming shortened V by 5 bases and J by 2 bases, and 13 bases separated the two germline ends. Germline values: CDR1 MNHEY, CDR2 SMNVEV (reference sequence). The CDR3 is 14 residues long. The DNA of the CDR3 is TGTGCCAGCAGTACAACCGGGACGGCCTACGAGCAGTACTTC. Protein: CASSTTGTAYEQYF.

This clonotype was seen at least ten times. The CDR3 is CATRSGGPSSEQYF. CDR3 bases: TGTGCCACCCGATCGGGAGGGCCTTCTAGCGAGCAGTACTTC. V is TRBV6-5 and J is TRBJ2-7, with TRBD2 matching over 8 bases. Unmatched junction bases numbered 14, after V lost 10 bases and J lost 6 bases. There are 14 residues in the CDR3. CDR1 MNHEY and CDR2 SVGAGI come from the germline V gene.

The chain joins TRBV7-6 to TRBJ2-7, with 7 bases identical to TRBD1. V was clipped by 0 bases and J by 1 base; unmatched bases: 9. The CDR3 runs 17 residues. The germline CDR1 and CDR2 sequences are SGHVS and FNYEAQ. The CDR3 is CASSLADYRGASYEQYF. CDR3 DNA sequence: TGTGCCAGCAGCTTAGCGGATTACAGGGGAGCTTCCTACGAGCAGTACTTC. Variable domain in full (rest from reference TRBV7-6 and TRBJ2-7): GAGVSQSPRYKVTKRGQDVALRCDPISGHVSLYWYRQALGQGPEFLTYFNYEAQQDKSGLPNDRFSAERPEGSISTLTIQRTEQRDSAMYRCASSLADYRGASYEQYFGPGTRLTVT.

The gene calls are TRBV3-1 and TRBJ1-1; unclear D gene. The CDR3 runs 14 residues. CDR1 is LGHDT, CDR2 YNNKEL, per germline (reference sequence). V was trimmed by 2 bases and J by 0 bases, leaving 7 bases between them. The chain's CDR3 is CASSQPSMNTEAFF. CDR3 DNA: TGTGCCAGCAGCCAACCTAGCATGAACACTGAAGCTTTCTTT.

V is TRBV20-1 and J is TRBJ2-7; 8 nucleotides line up with TRBD1. The CDR3 consists of 17 residues. V was pared by 0 bases and J by 1 base, with 11 bases of the junction left unmatched. Germline loops: CDR1 DFQATT, CDR2 SNEGSKA (reference sequence). The CDR3 loop is CSARDPSPRGLSYEQYF. DNA of the CDR3: TGCAGTGCTAGAGATCCATCCCCCAGGGGGCTGTCCTACGAGCAGTACTTC.